This T cell receptor (beta chain) was observed in a study of blood T cells in healthy people across ages. Primed by a sample-barcoded 5' primer and a J-beta primer mix, a second PCR proceeded for about 6 to 12 cycles. Each CDR3 protein is one row after TCRdb ran MiXCR on the 5' RACE reads. Here the sample spans fewer than 900,000 distinct CDR3 sequences, about 52% being singletons. This clonotype came up a few times. Per the germline V gene, CDR1 is SEHNR and CDR2 is FQNEAQ (reference sequence). CDR3 length equals 16 residues. J lost 4 bases, V lost 5 bases, and 9 bases had no gene match. This sequence originates from a woman aged 60-70 years in good health. The sequenced material came from blood. The chain employs TRBV7-9 and TRBJ2-1, with 9 bases aligning to TRBD1. The CDR3 protein is CASSLFRDRAYNEQFF. The DNA of the CDR3 is TGTGCCAGCAGCCTCTTCCGGGACAGGGCTTACAATGAGCAGTTCTTC.